At least ten counts were recorded for the clone carrying this TCR beta chain. The antigen is undetermined. The V and J ends lost 6 bases and 2 bases, in that order; junction bases with no gene match: 4. Germline loops: CDR1 DFQATT, CDR2 SNEGSKA (reference sequence). This CDR3 comprises 13 residues. This sample stems from a study of T cells in Graves' hyperthyroidism and ophthalmopathy. At the level of the study: Peripheral blood was obtained at initial diagnosis, preceding any treatment.

RNA transcripts provided the source from which TCR beta CDR3 regions were amplified. HTBI primers were the set used in a first-round RT-PCR of the TCR CDR3. TCRdb analysed the multiplex PCR reads with MiXCR anew, one entry per CDR3 protein. Seen here are roughly 300,000 distinct CDR3 sequences, 20% to 25% observed once, and the top ten hold 25% to 30%. Study-wide results and caveats: Clonotypes that were expanded in thyroid above 0.001 mostly appeared in blood too.

The specimen sequenced was blood. This clonotype was obtained from a middle-aged man with Graves' hyperthyroidism that later progressed to Graves' ophthalmopathy. This rearrangement joins TRBV20-1 to TRBJ2-3; 8 nucleotides agree with TRBD2. The CDR3 sequence is CSAERESTDTQYF. The CDR3 DNA reads as TGCAGTGCCGAGCGGGAGTCCACAGATACGCAGTATTTT.